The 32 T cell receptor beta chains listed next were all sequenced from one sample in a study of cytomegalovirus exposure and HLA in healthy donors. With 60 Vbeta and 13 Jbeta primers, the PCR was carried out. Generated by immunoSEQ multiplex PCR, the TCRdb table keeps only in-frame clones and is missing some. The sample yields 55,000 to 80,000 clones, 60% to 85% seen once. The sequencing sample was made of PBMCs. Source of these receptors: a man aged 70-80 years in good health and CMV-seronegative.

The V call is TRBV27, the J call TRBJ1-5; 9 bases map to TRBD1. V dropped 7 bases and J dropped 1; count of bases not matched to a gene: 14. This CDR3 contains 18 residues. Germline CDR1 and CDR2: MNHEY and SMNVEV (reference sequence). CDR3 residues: CASKESSGTGYSNQPQHF. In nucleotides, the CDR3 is TGTGCCAGCAAGGAGAGCTCCGGGACAGGGTACAGCAATCAGCCCCAGCATTTT.

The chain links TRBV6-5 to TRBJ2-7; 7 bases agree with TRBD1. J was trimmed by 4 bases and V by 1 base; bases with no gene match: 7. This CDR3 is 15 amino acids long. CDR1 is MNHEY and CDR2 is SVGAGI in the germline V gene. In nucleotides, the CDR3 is TGTGCCAGCAGTTACTACGCAGGGGGAGATTACGAGCAGTACTTC. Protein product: CASSYYAGGDYEQYF.

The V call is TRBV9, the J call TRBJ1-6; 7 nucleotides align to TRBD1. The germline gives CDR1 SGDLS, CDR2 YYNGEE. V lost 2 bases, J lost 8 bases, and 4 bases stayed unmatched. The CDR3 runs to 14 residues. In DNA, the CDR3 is TGTGCCAGCAGCGTTGGGACAGACTATTCACCCCTCCACTTT. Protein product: CASSVGTDYSPLHF.

CDR3 bases: TGCGCCAGCAGCGTACCGACAGGTACGGAAAAACTGTTTTTT. This encodes CASSVPTGTEKLFF. The V call is TRBV5-1, the J call TRBJ1-4; possibly TRBD1 for D (6 bases). V lost 4 bases and J lost 8, with 15 bases in between. Germline lookup yields CDR1 SGHRS and CDR2 YFSETQ. The CDR3 is made up of 14 amino acids.

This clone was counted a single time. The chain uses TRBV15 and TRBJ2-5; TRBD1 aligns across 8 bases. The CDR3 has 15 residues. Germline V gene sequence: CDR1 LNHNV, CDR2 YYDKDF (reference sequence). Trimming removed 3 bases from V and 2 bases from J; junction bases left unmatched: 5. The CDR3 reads CATSRTGTGQETQYF. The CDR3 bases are TGTGCCACCAGCAGGACCGGGACAGGACAAGAGACCCAGTACTTC.

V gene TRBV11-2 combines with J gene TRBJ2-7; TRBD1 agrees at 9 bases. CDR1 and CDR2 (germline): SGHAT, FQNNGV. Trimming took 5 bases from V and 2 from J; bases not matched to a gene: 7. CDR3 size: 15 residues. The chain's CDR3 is CASSRPGTGTYEQYF. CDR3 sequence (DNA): TGTGCCAGCAGCCGTCCTGGGACAGGGACCTACGAGCAGTACTTC. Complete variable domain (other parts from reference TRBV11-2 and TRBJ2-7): EAGVAQSPRYKIIEKRQSVAFWCNPISGHATLYWYQQILGQGPKLLIQFQNNGVVDDSQLPKDRFSAERLKGVDSTLKIQPAKLEDSAVYLCASSRPGTGTYEQYFGPGTRLTVT.

CDR3 loop: CASSLAPGRVNTEAFF. In DNA, the CDR3 is TGTGCCAGCAGCTTAGCCCCAGGGAGGGTGAACACTGAAGCTTTCTTT. V and J are TRBV7-6 and TRBJ1-1, with D tentatively TRBD1 (5 bases). Germline-derived CDR1 and CDR2 are SGHVS and FNYEAQ. The V gene lost 0 bases and the J gene lost 0 bases, with 11 bases spanning the gap. CDR3 length: 16 amino acids.

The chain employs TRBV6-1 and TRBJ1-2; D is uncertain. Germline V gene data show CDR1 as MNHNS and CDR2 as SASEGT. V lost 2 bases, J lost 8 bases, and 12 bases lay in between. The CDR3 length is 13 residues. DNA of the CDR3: TGTGCCAGCAGTGAATCGGGGAGGAAAGGCTACACCTTC. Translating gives CASSESGRKGYTF.

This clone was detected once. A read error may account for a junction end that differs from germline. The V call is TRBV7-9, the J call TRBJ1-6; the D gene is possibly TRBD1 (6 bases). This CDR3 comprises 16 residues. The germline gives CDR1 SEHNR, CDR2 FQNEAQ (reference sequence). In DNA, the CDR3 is TGTGCCGGCAGCCCCAGCCCAGACAGGCATCGATCACCCCTCCACTTT. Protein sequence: CAGSPSPDRHRSPLHF.

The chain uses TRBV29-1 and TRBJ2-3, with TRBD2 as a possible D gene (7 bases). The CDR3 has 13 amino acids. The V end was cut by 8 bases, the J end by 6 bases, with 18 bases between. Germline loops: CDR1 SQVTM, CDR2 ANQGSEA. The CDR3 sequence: CSIWGGAADTQYF. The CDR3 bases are TGCAGCATCTGGGGGGGGGCGGCCGATACGCAGTATTTT.

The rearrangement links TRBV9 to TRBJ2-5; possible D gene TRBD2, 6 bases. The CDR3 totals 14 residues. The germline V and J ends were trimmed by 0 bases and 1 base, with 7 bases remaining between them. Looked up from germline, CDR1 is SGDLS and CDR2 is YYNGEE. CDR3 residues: CASSVGGAQETQYF. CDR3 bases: TGTGCCAGCAGCGTAGGCGGGGCCCAAGAGACCCAGTACTTC.

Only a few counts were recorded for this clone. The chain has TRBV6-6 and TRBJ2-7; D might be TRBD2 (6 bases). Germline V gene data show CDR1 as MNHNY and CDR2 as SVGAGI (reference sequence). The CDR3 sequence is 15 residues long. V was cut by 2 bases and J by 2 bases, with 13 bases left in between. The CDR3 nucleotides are TGTGCCAGCAGTTACGGGGGGAGCGCAACCTACGAGCAGTACTTC. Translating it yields CASSYGGSATYEQYF.

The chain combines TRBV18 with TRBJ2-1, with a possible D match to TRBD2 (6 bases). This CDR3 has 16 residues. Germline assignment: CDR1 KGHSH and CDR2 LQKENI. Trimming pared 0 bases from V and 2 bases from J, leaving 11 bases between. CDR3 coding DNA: TGTGCCAGCTCACCACCTGGCCGGGGGACCTACAATGAGCAGTTCTTC. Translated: CASSPPGRGTYNEQFF.

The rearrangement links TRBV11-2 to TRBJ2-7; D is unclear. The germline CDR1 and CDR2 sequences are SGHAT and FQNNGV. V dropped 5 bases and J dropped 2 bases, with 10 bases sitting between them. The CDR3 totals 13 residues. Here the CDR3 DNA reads TGTGCCAGCAGCCTCGACCAGGCCTACGAGCAGTACTTC. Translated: CASSLDQAYEQYF.

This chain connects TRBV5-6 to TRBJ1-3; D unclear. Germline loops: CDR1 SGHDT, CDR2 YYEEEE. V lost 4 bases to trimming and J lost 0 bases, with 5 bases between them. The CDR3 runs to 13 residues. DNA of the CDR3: TGTGCCAGCAGCGGAGCCTCTGGAAACACCATATATTTT. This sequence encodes CASSGASGNTIYF.

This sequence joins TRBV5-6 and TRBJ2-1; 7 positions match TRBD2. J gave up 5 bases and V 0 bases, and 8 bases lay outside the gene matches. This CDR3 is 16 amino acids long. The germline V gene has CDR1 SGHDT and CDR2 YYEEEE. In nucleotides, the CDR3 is TGTGCCAGCAGCTTGGTCTTGCTAGCGGACAACAATGAGCAGTTCTTC. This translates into CASSLVLLADNNEQFF.

Written as DNA, the CDR3 is TGTGCCAGCTCAGACTGGACAGGGAACACCGGGGAGCTGTTTTTT. Encoded protein: CASSDWTGNTGELFF. V and J are TRBV9 and TRBJ2-2, with 7 bases identical to TRBD1. The CDR3 runs 15 residues. CDR1 and CDR2 from the germline V gene are SGDLS and YYNGEE. V lost 7 bases to trimming and J lost 1 base; unmatched junction nucleotides: 7.

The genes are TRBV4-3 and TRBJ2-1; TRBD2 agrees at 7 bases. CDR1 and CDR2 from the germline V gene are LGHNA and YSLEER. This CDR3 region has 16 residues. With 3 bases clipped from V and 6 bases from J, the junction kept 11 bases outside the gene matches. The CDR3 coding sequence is TGCGCCAGCAGCCAGGCCTTTTATGGGGAGGGCAATGAGCAGTTCTTC. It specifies CASSQAFYGEGNEQFF.

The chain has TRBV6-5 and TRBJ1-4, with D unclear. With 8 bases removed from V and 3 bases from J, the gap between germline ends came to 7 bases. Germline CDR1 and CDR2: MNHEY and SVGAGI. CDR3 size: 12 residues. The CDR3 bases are TGTGCCAGCTCCCCGGCTAATGAAAAACTGTTTTTT. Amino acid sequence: CASSPANEKLFF.

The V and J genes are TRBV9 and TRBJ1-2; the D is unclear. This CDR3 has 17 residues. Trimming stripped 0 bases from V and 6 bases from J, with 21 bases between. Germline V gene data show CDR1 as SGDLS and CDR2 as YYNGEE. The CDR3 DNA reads TGTGCCAGCAGCGTAGGTGACGGACCGGGAGGGTACCATGGCTACACCTTC. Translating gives CASSVGDGPGGYHGYTF.

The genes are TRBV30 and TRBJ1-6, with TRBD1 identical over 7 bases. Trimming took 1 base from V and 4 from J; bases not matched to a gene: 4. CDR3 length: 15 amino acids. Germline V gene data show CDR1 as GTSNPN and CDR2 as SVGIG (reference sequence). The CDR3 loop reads CAWSGQGNYNSPLHF. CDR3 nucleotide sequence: TGTGCCTGGAGTGGACAGGGAAATTATAATTCACCCCTCCACTTT.

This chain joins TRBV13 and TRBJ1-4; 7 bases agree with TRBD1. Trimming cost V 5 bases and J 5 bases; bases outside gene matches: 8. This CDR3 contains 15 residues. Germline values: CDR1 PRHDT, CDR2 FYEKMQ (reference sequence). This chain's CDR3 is CASSVTGASNEKLFF. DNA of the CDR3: TGTGCCAGCAGCGTCACAGGGGCGAGCAATGAAAAACTGTTTTTT.

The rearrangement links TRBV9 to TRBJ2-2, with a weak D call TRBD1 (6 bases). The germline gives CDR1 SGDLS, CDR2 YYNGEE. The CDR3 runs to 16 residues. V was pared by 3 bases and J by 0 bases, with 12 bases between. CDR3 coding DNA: TGTGCCAGCAGCGCGAGGACAGTGACGAACACCGGGGAGCTGTTTTTT. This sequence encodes CASSARTVTNTGELFF.

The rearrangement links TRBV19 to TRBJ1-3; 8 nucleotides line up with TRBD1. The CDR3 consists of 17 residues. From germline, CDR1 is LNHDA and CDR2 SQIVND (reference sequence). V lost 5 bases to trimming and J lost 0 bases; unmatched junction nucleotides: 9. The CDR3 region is CASSRGTGGSSGNTIYF. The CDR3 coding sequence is TGTGCCAGTAGTCGGGGGACAGGTGGGAGCTCTGGAAACACCATATATTTT.

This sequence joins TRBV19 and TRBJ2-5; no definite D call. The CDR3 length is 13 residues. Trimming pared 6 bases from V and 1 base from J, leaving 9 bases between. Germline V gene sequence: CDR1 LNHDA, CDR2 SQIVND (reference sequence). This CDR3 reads CASSQVVQETQYF. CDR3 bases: TGTGCCAGTAGCCAGGTTGTCCAAGAGACCCAGTACTTC.

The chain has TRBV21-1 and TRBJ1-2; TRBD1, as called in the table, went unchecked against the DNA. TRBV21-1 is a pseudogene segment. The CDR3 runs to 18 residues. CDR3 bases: TGTGCCAGCAGCTTCACGAGGCTGAGCACAGGGACTAACTATGGCTACACCTTC. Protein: CASSFTRLSTGTNYGYTF.

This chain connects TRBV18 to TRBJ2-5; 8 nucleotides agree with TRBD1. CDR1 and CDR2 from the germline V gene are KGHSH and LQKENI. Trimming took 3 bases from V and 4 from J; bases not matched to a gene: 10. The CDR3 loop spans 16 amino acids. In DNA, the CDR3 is TGTGCCAGCTCACCGATCGGACAGGGCGCGGGAGAGACCCAGTACTTC. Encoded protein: CASSPIGQGAGETQYF.

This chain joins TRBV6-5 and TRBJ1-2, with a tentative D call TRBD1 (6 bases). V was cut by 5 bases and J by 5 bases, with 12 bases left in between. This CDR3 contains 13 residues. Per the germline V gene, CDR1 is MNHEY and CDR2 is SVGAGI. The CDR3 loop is CASSTTGLYGYTF. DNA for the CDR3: TGTGCCAGCAGTACAACAGGGTTATATGGCTACACCTTC.

The CDR3 nucleotides are TGTGCCAGTACGCCCGAGACTAGCGGGGAAGAGACCCAGTACTTC. Translation: CASTPETSGEETQYF. J is TRBJ2-5 and V is TRBV2; 11 positions match TRBD2. Germline loops: CDR1 SNHLY, CDR2 FYNNEI. The CDR3 has 15 amino acids. Germline trimming cut 9 bases from V and 3 bases from J; bases unmatched to any gene: 9.

The CDR3 nucleotides read TGTGCCAGCAGATACCCCGGGACACGGCGGGAAGCTTTCTTT. It translates to CASRYPGTRREAFF. J is TRBJ1-1 and V is TRBV11-2; D possibly corresponds to TRBD1 (6 bases). V was clipped by 6 bases and J by 8 bases, with 19 bases between them. CDR3 length equals 14 residues. Looked up from germline, CDR1 is SGHAT and CDR2 is FQNNGV.

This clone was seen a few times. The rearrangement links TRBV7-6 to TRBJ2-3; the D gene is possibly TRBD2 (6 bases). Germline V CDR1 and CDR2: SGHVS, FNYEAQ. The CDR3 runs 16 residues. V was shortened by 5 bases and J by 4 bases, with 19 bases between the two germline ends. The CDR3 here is CASSRRALNGADTQYF. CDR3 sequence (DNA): TGTGCCAGCAGCCGGAGGGCCCTCAATGGTGCAGATACGCAGTATTTT.

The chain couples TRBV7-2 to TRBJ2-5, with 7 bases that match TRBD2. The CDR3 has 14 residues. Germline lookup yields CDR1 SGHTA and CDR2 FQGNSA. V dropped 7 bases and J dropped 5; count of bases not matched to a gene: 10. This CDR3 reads CASKRGLTSETQYF. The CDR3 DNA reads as TGTGCCAGCAAGCGGGGTCTAACCTCGGAGACCCAGTACTTC.